These 15 T cell receptor beta chains originate from one sample sequenced in a study of PD-1 blockade in classical Hodgkin lymphoma. Indicated time point: cycle 4 day 1 (C4D1), after five to seven weeks of nivolumab. Each patient relapsed following autologous stem cell transplantation, and prior brentuximab vedotin exposure differed. Method: immunoSEQ multiplex PCR; TCRdb's copy keeps in-frame clones and lacks some. The sample carries approximately 30,000 clones, over 55% recorded once. The input for sequencing was peripheral blood mononuclear cells (PBMCs), taken before the fourth cycle of nivolumab. These receptor sequences come from a human donor with classical Hodgkin lymphoma.

The chain employs TRBV13 and TRBJ2-1; 8 nucleotides agree with TRBD2. V lost 8 bases to trimming and J lost 6 bases; unmatched junction nucleotides: 6. CDR1 and CDR2 from the germline V gene are PRHDT and FYEKMQ (reference sequence). The CDR3 totals 13 residues. CDR3 protein: CASERLASNEQFF. The CDR3 DNA reads as TGTGCCAGCGAGCGACTAGCGAGCAATGAGCAGTTCTTC.

The chain joins TRBV15 to TRBJ1-2, with D possibly TRBD1 on 5 matching bases. The CDR3 loop spans 14 amino acids. The V end lost 6 bases, the J end lost 8 bases, and 19 bases lay between the germline ends. In germline, CDR1 is LNHNV, CDR2 YYDKDF (reference sequence). As DNA, the CDR3 is TGTGCCACCAGTTTAAGGACATCCCCATCGGGCTACACCTTC. As protein: CATSLRTSPSGYTF.

The gene calls are TRBV7-7 and TRBJ2-5; 9 positions agree with TRBD1. The CDR3 length is 16 residues. Losses at the gene ends were 4 bases for V and 2 bases for J; bases not matched to a gene: 8. Per the germline V gene, CDR1 is SSHAT and CDR2 is FNYEAQ (reference sequence). For the CDR3, the DNA is TGTGCCAGCAGCTCCGAATCGGGACAGGGTCAAGAGACCCAGTACTTC. This encodes CASSSESGQGQETQYF.

This clone was seen a single time. This chain links TRBV10-3 with TRBJ2-2; D assignment may be TRBD1 or TRBD2 (5 bases each). Trimming removed 6 bases at V and 4 bases at J, with 12 bases between. The CDR3 totals 14 residues. Germline V gives CDR1 ENHRY, CDR2 SYGVKD. This chain's CDR3 is CAIRGDGFTGELFF. In nucleotides, the CDR3 is TGTGCCATCAGGGGGGATGGGTTCACCGGGGAGCTGTTTTTT.

This chain joins TRBV19 and TRBJ1-1; TRBD1 aligns across 8 bases. Germline values: CDR1 LNHDA, CDR2 SQIVND (reference sequence). This CDR3 is 15 amino acids long. The V segment lost 3 bases and the J segment 4 bases; nucleotides outside the gene matches: 7. This CDR3 is CASSIMRQGSTEAFF. The DNA for the CDR3 is TGTGCCAGTAGTATTATGCGACAGGGGTCCACTGAAGCTTTCTTT. The full variable domain, with the rest looked up from reference TRBV19 and TRBJ1-1, is DGGITQSPKYLFRKEGQNVTLSCEQNLNHDAMYWYRQDPGQGLRLIYYSQIVNDFQKGDIAEGYSVSREKKESFPLTVTSAQKNPTAFYLCASSIMRQGSTEAFFGQGTRLTVV.

This clone was seen once. The CDR3 reads CASSLVVAGGYEQYF. DNA of the CDR3: TGTGCCAGCAGCTTAGTGGTAGCGGGCGGCTACGAGCAGTACTTC. This chain uses TRBV11-2 with TRBJ2-7; 7 bases align to TRBD2. V was pared by 1 base and J by 3 bases, with 6 bases of the junction left unmatched. The CDR3 sequence is 15 residues long. Germline CDR1 and CDR2: SGHAT and FQNNGV.

The V call is TRBV6-6, the J call TRBJ1-5; 9 bases are a match to TRBD1. The germline CDR1 and CDR2 sequences are MNHNY and SVGAGI (reference sequence). J lost 0 bases, V lost 3 bases, and 3 bases had no gene match. The CDR3 totals 16 residues. Here the CDR3 DNA reads TGTGCCAGCAGTTATACAGGGGGCCCTAGCAATCAGCCCCAGCATTTT. Protein sequence: CASSYTGGPSNQPQHF.

V is TRBV6-5 and J is TRBJ1-6; 7 positions agree with TRBD1. Trimming took 2 bases from V and 10 from J; bases not matched to a gene: 8. This CDR3 is built from 15 residues. Germline V gene sequence: CDR1 MNHEY, CDR2 SVGAGI. CDR3 sequence reads: CASSYHDREDSPLHF. In DNA, the CDR3 is TGTGCCAGCAGTTACCACGACAGGGAAGACTCACCCCTCCACTTT.

The rearrangement joins TRBV6-6 to TRBJ1-2, with no clear D. CDR3 size: 12 residues. The ends were cut back, 2 bases at V and 5 bases at J, with 6 bases in the middle. From germline, CDR1 is MNHNY and CDR2 SVGAGI (reference sequence). CDR3 bases: TGTGCCAGCAGTTACGGCGAGTATGGCTACACCTTC. It specifies CASSYGEYGYTF.

The rearrangement joins TRBV12-2 to TRBJ2-2; the DNA was not used to check the table's D call, TRBD2. TRBV12-2 constitutes a pseudogene. This CDR3 is built from 19 residues. The CDR3 here is CASRLVGWRRGPGTGELFF. In nucleotides, the CDR3 is TGTGCAAGTCGCTTAGTTGGCTGGCGGCGGGGCCCGGGCACCGGGGAGCTGTTTTTT.

This clone was seen a handful of times. The rearrangement uses TRBV15 and TRBJ2-2; 7 bases fit TRBD2. CDR1 and CDR2 from the germline V gene are LNHNV and YYDKDF (reference sequence). The CDR3 runs to 16 residues. V lost 8 bases to trimming and J lost 5 bases; unmatched junction nucleotides: 14. The CDR3 loop is CATSAEAPGGTGELFF. CDR3 sequence (DNA): TGTGCCACCTCCGCGGAGGCCCCGGGGGGAACCGGGGAGCTGTTTTTT.

Written as DNA, the CDR3 is TGTGCCACCGGACTAGCTTCTTCCTACGAGCAGTACTTC. The encoded protein is CATGLASSYEQYF. The V and J genes are TRBV6-1 and TRBJ2-7; 8 bases line up with TRBD2. Germline assignment: CDR1 MNHNS and CDR2 SASEGT. There are 13 residues in the CDR3. Trimming removed 10 bases from V and 1 base from J; junction bases left unmatched: 6.

This clone was counted between two and nine times. The gene calls are TRBV7-9 and TRBJ2-2, with 11 bases aligning to TRBD2. The germline CDR1 and CDR2 sequences are SEHNR and FQNEAQ (reference sequence). Unmatched junction bases numbered 8, after V lost 6 bases and J lost 8 bases. There are 15 residues in the CDR3. The CDR3 spells CASSLSGRAKGELFF. In DNA, the CDR3 is TGTGCCAGCAGTCTTAGCGGGAGGGCCAAGGGGGAGCTGTTTTTT.

The V gene is TRBV7-8, the J gene TRBJ1-1, with a weak D call TRBD1 (6 bases). Trimming removed 4 bases from V and 1 base from J, with 16 bases in between. Germline V lookup: CDR1 SGHVS, CDR2 FQNEAQ. The CDR3 has 16 amino acids. CDR3 nucleotide sequence: TGTGCCAGCAGCTCGAACCGAGACAGGCAGAACACTGAAGCTTTCTTT. It encodes CASSSNRDRQNTEAFF. Together with reference TRBV7-8 and TRBJ1-1, the CDR3 gives the full variable domain: GAGVSQSPRYKVAKRGQDVALRCDPISGHVSLFWYQQALGQGPEFLTYFQNEAQLDKSGLPSDRFFAERPEGSVSTLKIQRTQQEDSAVYLCASSSNRDRQNTEAFFGQGTRLTVV.

The chain combines TRBV7-8 with TRBJ2-1, with 10 bases aligning to TRBD2. The CDR3 covers 15 residues. Germline V gene lookup returns CDR1 SGHVS and CDR2 FQNEAQ. The trim removed 3 bases at V and 7 bases at J, leaving 6 bases unmatched. The CDR3 region has the DNA TGTGCCAGCAGCTTCCGCAGCGGGGGGGCTAATGAGCAGTTCTTC. It translates to CASSFRSGGANEQFF.